Following are 11 T cell receptor beta chains from one sample sequenced in a study of cytomegalovirus exposure and HLA in healthy donors. PCR was performed using 60 Vbeta and 13 Jbeta primers. Here immunoSEQ multiplex PCR was the method, and the copy in TCRdb shows in-frame clones only, minus some. The repertoire includes around 160,000 clones, approximately 70% of them detected once, and about 3% sits in the top ten. Sequenced sample: PBMCs. The receptors were sampled from a middle-aged woman in good health and CMV-seropositive.

CDR3 amino acids: CASSLGQGKQPQHF. The CDR3 DNA reads as TGTGCCAGCAGTCTAGGGCAGGGGAAACAGCCCCAGCATTTT. V and J are TRBV28 and TRBJ1-5, with TRBD1 as a possible D gene (6 bases). Trimming took 5 bases from V and 7 from J, leaving 15 bases between them. The CDR3 sequence is 14 residues long. Germline CDR1 and CDR2: MDHEN and SYDVKM. The full variable domain, its missing parts supplied by reference TRBV28 and TRBJ1-5, is DVKVTQSSRYLVKRTGEKVFLECVQDMDHENMFWYRQDPGLGLRLIYFSYDVKMKEKGDIPEGYSVSREKKERFSLILESASTNQTSMYLCASSLGQGKQPQHFGDGTRLSIL.

This clone has a single count. Germline and junction disagree at one end, which may indicate a read error. This chain links TRBV5-4 with TRBJ1-2; D unresolved. Germline V gene data show CDR1 as SGHNT and CDR2 as YYREEE (reference sequence). The CDR3 loop spans 16 amino acids. Written as DNA, the CDR3 is TGTGCCAGCAGCTTGGACCAACTAGCTGGTGGGAGTGGCTACCCCTTC. Amino acid sequence: CASSLDQLAGGSGYPF.

The rearrangement joins TRBV4-2 to TRBJ2-3, with 10 nucleotides matching TRBD2. The CDR3 is 16 residues long. CDR1 and CDR2 (germline): LGHNA, YNFKEQ. V lost 4 bases and J lost 2; bases outside the gene matches: 6. CDR3 in DNA: TGTGCCAGCAGCCGCACCCTAGCGGGGGCCACAGATACGCAGTATTTT. Protein product: CASSRTLAGATDTQYF.

The genes are TRBV29-1 and TRBJ2-1, with 7 bases matching TRBD1. The germline gives CDR1 SQVTM, CDR2 ANQGSEA. The CDR3 consists of 14 residues. V lost 7 bases to trimming and J lost 4 bases; unmatched junction nucleotides: 10. This CDR3 is CSGELTGRYNEQFF. CDR3 nucleotide sequence: TGCAGCGGCGAACTGACAGGGCGGTACAATGAGCAGTTCTTC.

This clone was counted only a few times. V and J are TRBV2 and TRBJ1-3; 7 bases are shared with TRBD1. Germline V CDR1 and CDR2: SNHLY, FYNNEI. Unmatched junction bases numbered 11, after V lost 9 bases and J lost 0 bases. The CDR3 runs to 16 residues. CDR3 sequence reads: CASARGQKLSGNTIYF. DNA for the CDR3: TGTGCCAGTGCTCGGGGACAGAAGCTCTCTGGAAACACCATATATTTT.

The chain carries TRBV5-1 and TRBJ2-7; no reliable D call. This CDR3 has 14 amino acids. Germline V gives CDR1 SGHRS, CDR2 YFSETQ. Trimming cost V 0 bases and J 2 bases, with 9 bases left between them. The CDR3 reads CASSLALRTYEQYF. CDR3 nucleotides: TGCGCCAGCAGCTTGGCCCTAAGAACCTACGAGCAGTACTTC.

Comment on this clone: This sample also contains other DNA sequences that code for the same CDR3. The chain couples TRBV19 to TRBJ2-5, with 8 bases aligning to TRBD2. The CDR3 is made up of 13 amino acids. Germline CDR1 and CDR2: LNHDA and SQIVND (reference sequence). The V gene end was trimmed by 4 bases and the J gene end by 4 bases; junction bases not matched to a gene: 2. The CDR3, as DNA: TGTGCCAGTAGTACTAGCGGGCGAGAGACCCAGTACTTC. Encoded protein: CASSTSGRETQYF.

This chain links TRBV5-1 with TRBJ2-1; tentative D call: TRBD2 (7 bases). V dropped 0 bases and J dropped 3 bases, with 13 bases sitting between them. The CDR3 is 16 amino acids. Germline V gene lookup returns CDR1 SGHRS and CDR2 YFSETQ. In DNA, the CDR3 is TGCGCCAGCAGCTTGGGGGGGGGCGGGGACTACAATGAGCAGTTCTTC. This codes for CASSLGGGGDYNEQFF.

This rearrangement joins TRBV19 to TRBJ2-5, with D unclear. Germline V lookup: CDR1 LNHDA, CDR2 SQIVND (reference sequence). This CDR3 is built from 14 residues. The ends were cut back, 1 base at V and 2 bases at J, with 8 bases in the middle. The CDR3 DNA reads TGTGCCAGTAGTATAGGGGCCTTGCAAGAGACCCAGTACTTC. This codes for CASSIGALQETQYF.

The V call is TRBV2, the J call TRBJ1-3; D gene uncertain. The CDR3 is 12 residues long. Trimming removed 6 bases from V and 2 bases from J, with 5 bases in between. Germline V gene lookup returns CDR1 SNHLY and CDR2 FYNNEI. The DNA of the CDR3 is TGTGCCAGCAGGGGCGCTGGAAACACCATATATTTT. Protein sequence: CASRGAGNTIYF.

The J gene is TRBJ2-2, the V gene TRBV5-1; no definite D call. The V and J ends lost 2 bases and 4 bases respectively, with 21 bases between them. Germline-derived CDR1 and CDR2 are SGHRS and YFSETQ. The CDR3 contains 18 residues. DNA for the CDR3: TGCGCCAGCAGCTTACTATCCGAGACCCTAGGCTCCACCGGGGAGCTGTTTTTT. Its translation is CASSLLSETLGSTGELFF.